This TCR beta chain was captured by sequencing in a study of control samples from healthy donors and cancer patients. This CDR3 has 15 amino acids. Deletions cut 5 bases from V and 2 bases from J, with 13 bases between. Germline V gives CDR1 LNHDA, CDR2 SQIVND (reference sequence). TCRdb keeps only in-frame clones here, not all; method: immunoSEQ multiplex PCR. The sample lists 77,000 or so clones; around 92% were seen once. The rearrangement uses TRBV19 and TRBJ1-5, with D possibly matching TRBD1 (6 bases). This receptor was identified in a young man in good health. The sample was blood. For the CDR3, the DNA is TGTGCCAGTAGTGAACAGGGCTCCGGCAATCAGCCCCAGCATTTT. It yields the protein CASSEQGSGNQPQHF.